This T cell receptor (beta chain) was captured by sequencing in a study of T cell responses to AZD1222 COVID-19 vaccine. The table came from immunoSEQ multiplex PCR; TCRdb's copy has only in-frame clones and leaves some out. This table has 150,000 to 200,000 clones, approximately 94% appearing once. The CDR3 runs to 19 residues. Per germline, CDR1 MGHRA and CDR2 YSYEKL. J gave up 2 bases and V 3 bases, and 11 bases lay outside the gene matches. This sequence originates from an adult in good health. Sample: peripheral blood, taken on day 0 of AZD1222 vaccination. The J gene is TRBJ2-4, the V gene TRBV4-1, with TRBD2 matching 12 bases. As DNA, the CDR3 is TGCGCCAGCAGCCAGCTGACTAGCGGGAGTATCGATACCAAAAACATTCAGTACTTC. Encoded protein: CASSQLTSGSIDTKNIQYF.